Below are 28 T cell receptor beta chains sequenced from a single sample in a study of cytomegalovirus exposure and HLA in healthy donors. Primers: 60 Vbeta forward and 13 Jbeta reverse. Libraries were prepared by immunoSEQ multiplex PCR; TCRdb keeps only in-frame clonotypes and omits some of them. The data show roughly 140,000 clones, with 75% to 80% seen just once and roughly 0.69% held by the top ten. Sequencing was done on a sample of PBMCs. These TCRs come from a male donor in good health and CMV-seronegative.

The chain links TRBV10-3 to TRBJ2-4; weak D call: TRBD2 (6 bases). CDR1 and CDR2 (germline): ENHRY, SYGVKD. The CDR3 consists of 12 residues. Trimming stripped 6 bases from V and 6 bases from J, with 9 bases between. CDR3 loop: CAISPGGNIQYF. CDR3 coding DNA: TGTGCCATCAGCCCCGGGGGAAACATTCAGTACTTC.

J is TRBJ1-2 and V is TRBV6-5; 7 bases align to TRBD1. The germline CDR1 and CDR2 sequences are MNHEY and SVGAGI. The V segment lost 7 bases and the J segment 2 bases; nucleotides outside the gene matches: 7. CDR3 length: 14 amino acids. DNA for the CDR3: TGTGCCAGCACCTATTACAGGGGCAACTATGGCTACACCTTC. It specifies CASTYYRGNYGYTF.

This rearrangement joins TRBV7-6 to TRBJ1-2, with 9 bases aligning to TRBD1. CDR1 and CDR2 (germline): SGHVS, FNYEAQ. The CDR3 has 13 residues. The V segment lost 5 bases and the J segment 7 bases; nucleotides outside the gene matches: 5. CDR3 sequence: CASSEQGAGGYTF. Written as DNA, the CDR3 is TGTGCCAGCAGCGAACAGGGGGCGGGTGGCTACACCTTC.

For the CDR3, the DNA is TGCGCCAGCAGACCCTCCTCCGGGACAGGGGTTCACGAGCAGTACTTC. This translates into CASRPSSGTGVHEQYF. The chain combines TRBV5-1 with TRBJ2-7, with 10 bases that match TRBD1. Germline CDR1 and CDR2: SGHRS and YFSETQ. This CDR3 has 16 amino acids. V trimming: 5 bases; J trimming: 5 bases; junction bases outside the gene matches: 13.

The chain links TRBV29-1 to TRBJ1-2; 7 nucleotides match TRBD1. Germline values: CDR1 SQVTM, CDR2 ANQGSEA. V lost 4 bases, J lost 5 bases, and 4 bases stayed unmatched. The CDR3 totals 12 residues. The DNA of the CDR3 is TGCAGCGTTGGACAGGGTGCATATGGCTACACCTTC. Amino acids: CSVGQGAYGYTF. Using reference TRBV29-1 and TRBJ1-2 for the parts outside the CDR3, the full variable domain is SAVISQKPSRDICQRGTSLTIQCQVDSQVTMMFWYRQQPGQSLTLIATANQGSEATYESGFVIDKFPISRPNLTFSTLTVSNMSPEDSSIYLCSVGQGAYGYTFGSGTRLTVV.

This clone was counted only a few times. The genes are TRBV29-1 and TRBJ1-2; no firm D call. The V and J ends lost 1 base and 3 bases respectively, with 9 bases between them. CDR1 is SQVTM and CDR2 is ANQGSEA in the germline V gene. The length of the CDR3 is 13 residues. The CDR3 DNA reads TGCAGCGTTGAAGGAGAGGGATACTATGGCTACACCTTC. Translating it yields CSVEGEGYYGYTF.

The rearrangement links TRBV7-6 to TRBJ1-4, with a possible D match to TRBD1 (5 bases). The germline gives CDR1 SGHVS, CDR2 FNYEAQ. Trimming pared 5 bases from V and 5 bases from J, leaving 15 bases between. The CDR3 is 15 residues long. The CDR3 is CASSPMRQTNEKLFF. As DNA, the CDR3 is TGTGCCAGCAGCCCGATGAGACAGACAAATGAAAAACTGTTTTTT.

The chain has TRBV4-1 and TRBJ2-7, with 9 bases matching TRBD1. Germline CDR1 reads MGHRA; CDR2 reads YSYEKL. This CDR3 has 15 residues. V was pared by 1 base and J by 3 bases, with 4 bases of the junction left unmatched. The CDR3 nucleotides are TGCGCCAGCAGCCAAGTGGGACAGGGAGGCTACGAGCAGTACTTC. Translated: CASSQVGQGGYEQYF.

The chain links TRBV7-2 to TRBJ2-1, with TRBD2 as a possible D gene (6 bases). Germline loops: CDR1 SGHTA, CDR2 FQGNSA. Trimming removed 5 bases at V and 7 bases at J, with 15 bases between. The CDR3 spans 14 residues. Here the CDR3 DNA reads TGTGCCAGCAGCCCGGGGACTTCACTGAATGAGCAGTTCTTC. This translates into CASSPGTSLNEQFF.

The chain has TRBV5-1 and TRBJ2-1; 12 positions match TRBD2. Germline lookup yields CDR1 SGHRS and CDR2 YFSETQ. V lost 0 bases and J lost 8; bases outside the gene matches: 9. The CDR3 length is 17 residues. This chain's CDR3 is CASSLAMTSGSSDEQFF. Written as DNA, the CDR3 is TGCGCCAGCAGCTTGGCGATGACTAGCGGGAGCTCGGATGAGCAGTTCTTC.

This clone was picked up a small number of times. The chain couples TRBV6-5 to TRBJ2-7; 9 bases line up with TRBD2. V lost 6 bases to trimming and J lost 4 bases; unmatched junction nucleotides: 7. The CDR3 totals 14 residues. Germline lookup yields CDR1 MNHEY and CDR2 SVGAGI. CDR3 loop: CASSPGLARYEQYF. The CDR3 region has the DNA TGTGCCAGCAGCCCGGGACTAGCACGGTACGAGCAGTACTTC.

The J gene is TRBJ2-3, the V gene TRBV19; possible D gene TRBD2, 6 bases. V lost 6 bases to trimming and J lost 4 bases, with 20 bases between them. The CDR3 is 16 amino acids. In germline, CDR1 is LNHDA, CDR2 SQIVND (reference sequence). CDR3 nucleotide sequence: TGTGCCAGTAGGACCAGCCTCGGAGGGGTTTCAGATACGCAGTATTTT. Its protein product is CASRTSLGGVSDTQYF.

The rearrangement links TRBV27 to TRBJ2-2; a weak D match, TRBD1 (5 bases). Trimming removed 6 bases from V and 5 bases from J, with 13 bases in between. Germline V lookup: CDR1 MNHEY, CDR2 SMNVEV (reference sequence). The CDR3 contains 14 residues. The CDR3 here is CASRTGLRTGELFF. The CDR3 nucleotides read TGTGCCAGCAGAACAGGCTTAAGGACCGGGGAGCTGTTTTTT.

The chain combines TRBV7-2 with TRBJ2-7; 7 nucleotides align to TRBD2. Trimming cost V 2 bases and J 1 base; bases outside gene matches: 2. Germline CDR1 is SGHTA and CDR2 is FQGNSA. The CDR3 loop spans 14 amino acids. The CDR3 DNA is TGTGCCAGCAGCTTACGGGGGGTGTCCTACGAGCAGTACTTC. As protein: CASSLRGVSYEQYF.

This clone was recorded only once. The V and J genes are TRBV5-4 and TRBJ2-3; D uncertain. The CDR3 spans 11 residues. Trimming pared 8 bases from V and 4 bases from J, leaving 8 bases between. Germline V gene sequence: CDR1 SGHNT, CDR2 YYREEE (reference sequence). The CDR3 DNA sequence: TGTGCCAGTAGTTCCCCAGATACGCAGTATTTT. The encoded protein is CASSSPDTQYF.

The rearrangement joins TRBV6-5 to TRBJ2-5; D unclear. CDR3 length: 14 amino acids. Per the germline V gene, CDR1 is MNHEY and CDR2 is SVGAGI. Trimming removed 2 bases at V and 2 bases at J, with 9 bases between. The CDR3 sequence: CASSYVQNQETQYF. The CDR3 DNA sequence: TGTGCCAGCAGTTACGTACAAAATCAAGAGACCCAGTACTTC.

This chain connects TRBV27 to TRBJ2-7, with a possible D match to TRBD2 (7 bases). Germline CDR1 reads MNHEY; CDR2 reads SMNVEV (reference sequence). This CDR3 spans 14 amino acids. V lost 6 bases, J lost 7 bases, and 19 bases lay in between. The DNA for the CDR3 is TGTGCCAGCAGCTTTAGGGGGGGCGGGCGTGAGCAGTACTTC. This sequence encodes CASSFRGGGREQYF.

This clone showed up just a few times. The J gene is TRBJ1-3, the V gene TRBV4-1, with D possibly TRBD1 on 6 matching bases. Germline values: CDR1 MGHRA, CDR2 YSYEKL. Trimming took off 4 bases at V and 4 bases at J, with 14 bases between the two ends. This CDR3 is built from 15 residues. CDR3 sequence: CASSRAGGGGNTIYF. The CDR3 DNA sequence: TGCGCCAGCAGCCGGGCCGGGGGGGGCGGAAACACCATATATTTT.

The chain employs TRBV7-2 and TRBJ2-1; TRBD1 matches 7 bases. Unmatched junction bases numbered 13, after V lost 8 bases and J lost 3 bases. CDR1 is SGHTA and CDR2 is FQGNSA in the germline V gene. The CDR3 consists of 16 residues. CDR3 amino acids: CASGRGGDSGYNEQFF. DNA for the CDR3: TGTGCCAGCGGCCGGGGTGGGGACAGCGGCTACAATGAGCAGTTCTTC.

The rearrangement uses TRBV11-2 and TRBJ2-1; tentatively, D is TRBD1 (7 bases). CDR1 is SGHAT, CDR2 FQNNGV, per germline. The CDR3 extends over 12 amino acids. V gave up 5 bases and J gave up 15 bases, with 17 bases separating them. CDR3 coding DNA: TGTGCCAGCAGCGCTCACCAGGGGGGCCGGTTCTTC. This sequence encodes CASSAHQGGRFF.

The genes are TRBV15 and TRBJ2-1; no reliable D call. Germline CDR1 reads LNHNV; CDR2 reads YYDKDF (reference sequence). Trimming cost V 0 bases and J 0 bases, with 9 bases left between them. The CDR3 is 16 residues long. DNA for the CDR3: TGTGCCACCAGCAGAGATAAGCGCGGCTCCTACAATGAGCAGTTCTTC. Encoded protein: CATSRDKRGSYNEQFF.

This clone was picked up one time. CDR3 sequence: CASSLGDSSNQPQHF. The CDR3 bases are TGCGCCAGCAGCTTGGGAGACAGCAGCAATCAGCCCCAGCATTTT. V and J are TRBV5-1 and TRBJ1-5; maybe TRBD1 (5 bases). The V and J ends lost 0 bases and 1 base respectively, with 8 bases between them. Germline values: CDR1 SGHRS, CDR2 YFSETQ. The CDR3 totals 15 residues.

The chain links TRBV5-6 to TRBJ2-7; maybe TRBD1 (6 bases). Looked up from germline, CDR1 is SGHDT and CDR2 is YYEEEE. This CDR3 is built from 16 residues. The V end lost 4 bases, the J end lost 7 bases, and 24 bases lay between the germline ends. This CDR3 is CASSGDRTPLSSEQYF. The CDR3 nucleotides read TGTGCCAGCAGCGGCGACAGGACCCCGCTGTCGAGTGAGCAGTACTTC.

The rearrangement uses TRBV5-1 and TRBJ1-6; 8 positions match TRBD1. Looked up from germline, CDR1 is SGHRS and CDR2 is YFSETQ. The ends lost 2 bases at V and 18 bases at J; junction bases unmatched: 4. This CDR3 comprises 11 residues. CDR3 sequence reads: CASSLIQGAHF. The CDR3 nucleotides are TGCGCCAGCAGCTTAATTCAGGGGGCCCACTTT.

The gene calls are TRBV10-3 and TRBJ1-5; D not certain. Germline V gives CDR1 ENHRY, CDR2 SYGVKD. V lost 10 bases, J lost 0 bases, and 10 bases lay in between. The CDR3 sequence is 13 residues long. The CDR3 nucleotides are TGTGCCAGTCAGGCGAATAGCAATCAGCCCCAGCATTTT. Its protein is CASQANSNQPQHF.

The chain recombines TRBV27 with TRBJ1-6; D is uncertain. This CDR3 is 15 amino acids long. V was trimmed by 7 bases and J by 5 bases, leaving 15 bases between them. Germline CDR1 and CDR2: MNHEY and SMNVEV (reference sequence). The CDR3 here is CASTPGRRNNSPLHF. The CDR3 bases are TGTGCCAGCACCCCGGGTAGGCGTAATAATTCACCCCTCCACTTT.

The genes are TRBV2 and TRBJ1-5; D is unclear. This CDR3 comprises 13 residues. The germline V and J ends were trimmed by 6 bases and 4 bases, with 10 bases remaining between them. From germline, CDR1 is SNHLY and CDR2 FYNNEI. CDR3 sequence (DNA): TGTGCCAGCAGCTTCGGGGAAAATCAGCCCCAGCATTTT. It is translated as CASSFGENQPQHF.

A word on this clone: Sequence at one end of the junction differs from germline and may be a read error. This chain joins TRBV7-9 and TRBJ2-5; 15 bases align to TRBD2. This CDR3 comprises 17 residues. In germline, CDR1 is SEHNR, CDR2 FQNEAQ (reference sequence). DNA of the CDR3: TGTTCCAGCAGCTTATTGGGACTAGCGGGAGGAAAGGAGACCCAGTACTTC. Its translation: CSSSLLGLAGGKETQYF. Based on the CDR3 plus reference TRBV7-9 and TRBJ2-5, the full variable domain is DTGVSQNPRHKITKRGQNVTFRCDPISEHNRLYWYRQTLGQGPEFLTYFQNEAQLEKSRLLSDRFSAERPKGSFSTLEIQRTEQGDSAMYLCSSSLLGLAGGKETQYFGPGTRLLVL.